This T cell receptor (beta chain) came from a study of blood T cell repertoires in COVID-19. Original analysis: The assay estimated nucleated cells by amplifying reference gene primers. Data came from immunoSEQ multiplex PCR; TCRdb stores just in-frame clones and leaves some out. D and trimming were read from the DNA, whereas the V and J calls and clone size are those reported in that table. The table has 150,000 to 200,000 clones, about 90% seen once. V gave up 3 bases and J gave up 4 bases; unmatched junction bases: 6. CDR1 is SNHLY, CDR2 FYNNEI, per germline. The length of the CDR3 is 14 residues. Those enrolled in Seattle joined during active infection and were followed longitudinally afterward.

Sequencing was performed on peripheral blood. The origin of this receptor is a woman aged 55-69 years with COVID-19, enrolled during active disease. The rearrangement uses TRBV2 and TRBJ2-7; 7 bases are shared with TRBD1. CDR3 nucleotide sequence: TGTGCCAGCAGTGAGGTCAGGGGACAGTACGAGCAGTACTTC. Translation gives CASSEVRGQYEQYF.